These 5 T cell receptor beta chains came from one sample sequenced in a study of blood T cell repertoires in COVID-19 (dated by TCRdb to 2019 to 2021). The receptor library was made with the immunoSEQ multiplex PCR assay. TCRdb mirrors the immuneACCESS table, restricted to in-frame sequences. Some clones are absent from its copies; in checked studies, under half trace to an unresolved V gene, and the reason for the others is unknown. In this sample the table shows approximately 350,000 clones, around 87% of which occur a single time. The ten largest clones represent around 1% of the sample. The sample was PBMCs or T cells enriched from blood (not recorded which). The source of these receptors is a man aged 18 to 30 who had recovered from COVID-19.

This clone is a singleton in its sample. V and J are TRBV7-9 and TRBJ2-3; no clear D. The germline CDR1 and CDR2 sequences are SEHNR and FQNEAQ (reference sequence). The V gene lost 0 bases and the J gene lost 0 bases, with 7 bases spanning the gap. The CDR3 has 15 residues. This CDR3 is CASSLAGRSTDTQYF. CDR3 coding DNA: TGTGCCAGCAGCTTAGCTGGCAGAAGCACAGATACGCAGTATTTT.

The chain employs TRBV20-1 and TRBJ2-1; D gene unclear. The ends were cut back, 6 bases at V and 3 bases at J, with 6 bases in the middle. The germline V gene has CDR1 DFQATT and CDR2 SNEGSKA (reference sequence). CDR3 length: 11 residues. The CDR3 loop is CSARFYNEQFF. The CDR3 DNA reads TGCAGTGCCCGGTTCTACAATGAGCAGTTCTTC.

DNA for the CDR3: TGTGCCAGCAGCGTAGATGACATACGCTCTGGAAACACCATATATTTT. This translates into CASSVDDIRSGNTIYF. The chain employs TRBV9 and TRBJ1-3; no clear D. The CDR3 length is 16 residues. V gave up 0 bases and J gave up 0 bases, with 10 bases separating them. Germline CDR1 SGDLS, CDR2 YYNGEE. The full variable domain, completed using reference TRBV9 and TRBJ1-3, is DSGVTQTPKHLITATGQRVTLRCSPRSGDLSVYWYQQSLDQGLQFLIQYYNGEERAKGNILERFSAQQFPDLHSELNLSSLELGDSALYFCASSVDDIRSGNTIYFGEGSWLTVV.

This clone was detected once. This chain joins TRBV9 and TRBJ1-2; no definite D call. The CDR3 runs 12 residues. Trimming pared 5 bases from V and 5 bases from J, leaving 10 bases between. Germline V gene sequence: CDR1 SGDLS, CDR2 YYNGEE. Here the CDR3 reads CASSRGLYGYTF. The DNA of the CDR3 is TGTGCCAGCAGTAGAGGTCTATATGGCTACACCTTC.

This sequence joins TRBV18 and TRBJ2-2; 8 nucleotides line up with TRBD2. With 0 bases clipped from V and 4 bases from J, the junction kept 10 bases outside the gene matches. Germline CDR1 is KGHSH and CDR2 is LQKENI. CDR3 length: 18 residues. The CDR3 spells CASSPPGRLAGPTGELFF. CDR3 coding DNA: TGTGCCAGCTCACCACCGGGTCGGCTAGCGGGTCCCACCGGGGAGCTGTTTTTT.